A selection of T cell receptor beta chains follows, all from one sample in a study of cytomegalovirus exposure and HLA in healthy donors. Repertoires were generated with immunoSEQ multiplex PCR, while TCRdb's copy carries only in-frame clones and drops some. This sample carries under 100,000 clones, approximately 81% of them seen once, and the ten largest clones take around 4.2%. The sample consisted of PBMCs. Source of these receptors: a woman in her 70s in good health and CMV-seropositive. Each CDR3 is given with its conserved first and last residue. Each record gives: J gene, clone size, V gene, D gene, CDR3 length, CDR3 DNA, CDR3 protein. The D gene is left open where the match is weak. Clone size is stated in some rows and not others, as once, few, many or a class when expanded.

>TRBJ2-7|.|TRBV7-2|TRBD2|15
TGTGCCAGCAGCTTAGTAGCGGGAGGGCCGGGCGAGCAGTACTTC
CASSLVAGGPGEQYF
>TRBJ2-5|.|TRBV7-2|TRBD1|15
TGTGCCAGCAGCACCCCGGGACAGTCCCCAGAGACCCAGTACTTC
CASSTPGQSPETQYF
>TRBJ1-3|few|TRBV13|.|12
TGTGCCAGCAGCTTAACTAGAAACACCATATATTTT
CASSLTRNTIYF
>TRBJ1-2|.|TRBV5-1|.|14
TGCGCCAGCAGCCCTCAAGGGTGGGAGTATGGCTACACCTTC
CASSPQGWEYGYTF
>TRBJ2-7|.|TRBV18|.|19
TGTGCCAGCTCACCATTCCCCCCACAGGGGGGGGCGAGGCGGCACGAGCAGTACTTC
CASSPFPPQGGARRHEQYF
>TRBJ2-1|.|TRBV27|.|13
TGTGCCAGCAGTTCGAGCTCCTACAATGAGCAGTTCTTC
CASSSSSYNEQFF
>TRBJ1-2|.|TRBV6-1|.|15
TGTGCCAGCAGTGAAGCCGGGGGGGCTAACTATGGCTACACCTTC
CASSEAGGANYGYTF
>TRBJ1-4|.|TRBV21-1|.|18
TGTGCCAGCAGCAAAGCGGGGGAACAGGGGGTTCCTAATGAAAAACTGTTTTTT
CASSKAGEQGVPNEKLFF
>TRBJ2-7|once|TRBV7-9|.|15
TGTGCCAGCAGCTACGACAGGTTGGGGGCCTACGAGCAGTACTTC
CASSYDRLGAYEQYF
>TRBJ2-5|.|TRBV7-2|.|14
TGTGCCAGCAGCCCCCATAGCTATGCCGAGACCCAGTACTTC
CASSPHSYAETQYF
>TRBJ2-1|.|TRBV5-1|.|14
TGCGCCAGCAGCTTGGCAGGGCCATCGAATGAGCAGTTCTTC
CASSLAGPSNEQFF
>TRBJ2-7|few|TRBV13|.|14
TGTGCCAGCAGCTTCGTCGGGGGGCACTACGAGCAGTACTTC
CASSFVGGHYEQYF
>TRBJ1-1|.|TRBV9|.|15
TGTGCCAGCAGTTCGCCCGGGAACCTGAACACTGAAGCTTTCTTT
CASSSPGNLNTEAFF
>TRBJ1-1|few|TRBV19|TRBD1|15
TGTGCCAGTAGTCCAAGAGACAGGGGGGCTAGTCGGGCTTTCTTT
CASSPRDRGASRAFF
>TRBJ1-1|once|TRBV11-2|TRBD1|16
TGTGCCAGCAGCTCCAGGACAGGGATGGTGAACACTGAAGCTTTCTTT
CASSSRTGMVNTEAFF
>TRBJ2-3|.|TRBV7-2|TRBD2|15
TGTGCCAGCAGCTACGCACTAGCGGGAGGAGATACGCAGTATTTT
CASSYALAGGDTQYF
>TRBJ1-1|few|TRBV6-6|TRBD1|15
TGTGCCAGCAGATTTATAGGGGGCGTGAACACTGAAGCTTTCTTT
CASRFIGGVNTEAFF
>TRBJ2-1|.|TRBV2|TRBD2|16
TGTGCCAGCAGCGGGACTAGCGGGAGGGCTTACAATGAGCAGTTCTTC
CASSGTSGRAYNEQFF
>TRBJ1-2|.|TRBV18|.|14
TGTGCCAGCTCCTTTGTGCCCTCGGGCTATGGCTACACCTTC
CASSFVPSGYGYTF
>TRBJ1-5|.|TRBV28|.|15
TGTGCCAGCAGTGGAGGGGGGGCCGGCAATCAGCCCCAGCATTTT
CASSGGGAGNQPQHF
>TRBJ2-3|.|TRBV9|TRBD2|16
TGTGCCAGCAGCTCCGGGACTAGCGGGATGGGAGATACGCAGTATTTT
CASSSGTSGMGDTQYF
>TRBJ2-2|.|TRBV6-6|TRBD1|16
TGTGCCAGCAGTCACCGGCGGACAGGGGACACCGGGGAGCTGTTTTTT
CASSHRRTGDTGELFF
>TRBJ2-3|.|TRBV6-5|TRBD2|16
TGTGCCAGCAGTTACTCGGCGGGAGGGATGACAGATACGCAGTATTTT
CASSYSAGGMTDTQYF
>TRBJ2-5|.|TRBV7-2|TRBD2|15
TGTGCCAGCACCCCTAGCGGGAGAGTTCCGGAGACCCAGTACTTC
CASTPSGRVPETQYF
>TRBJ2-7|.|TRBV28|.|14
TGTGCCAGCAGCCCAGGCAGCGAAGGGGGCGAGCAGTACTTC
CASSPGSEGGEQYF
>TRBJ2-7|.|TRBV7-3|.|15
TGTGCCAGCAGCTTACTGGGAGCCAAGCCGGGAGAGCAGTACTTC
CASSLLGAKPGEQYF
>TRBJ1-2|.|TRBV9|.|14
TGTGCCAGCAGCTCCAGGGGACTAAACTATGGCTACACCTTC
CASSSRGLNYGYTF
>TRBJ2-7|.|TRBV14|.|16
TGTGCCAGCAGCCACCAACGGGGTAAGGGGGACTACGAGCAGTACTTC
CASSHQRGKGDYEQYF
>TRBJ1-2|.|TRBV5-1|.|12
TGCGCCAGCAGCTTGATTGATGAGGGCTACACCTTC
CASSLIDEGYTF
>TRBJ2-1|.|TRBV18|TRBD2|15
TGTGCCAGCTCACCCCGCAGGGAGGGAGGCACTGAGCAGTTCTTC
CASSPRREGGTEQFF
>TRBJ1-5|few|TRBV19|.|18
TGTGCCAGTAGTTCAAGTACGCTGGGACTTTATAGCAATCAGCCCCAGCATTTT
CASSSSTLGLYSNQPQHF
>TRBJ2-1|many|TRBV2|TRBD2|15
TGTGCCAGCAGTGAAGCGTTAGCGGGCTACAATGAGCAGTTCTTC
CASSEALAGYNEQFF
>TRBJ2-7|.|TRBV5-1|.|15
TGCGCCAGCAGCTTGGAGAGGACAAGCACCTACGAGCAGTACTTC
CASSLERTSTYEQYF
>TRBJ2-1|.|TRBV9|.|12
TGTGCCAGCAGCTCAAATTACAATGAGCAGTTCTTC
CASSSNYNEQFF
>TRBJ2-1|.|TRBV19|TRBD2|16
TGTGCCAGTAGTCGGCTGCCGGGACTAGCACAAGGCGAGCAGTTCTTC
CASSRLPGLAQGEQFF
>TRBJ1-1|.|TRBV7-2|TRBD1|12
TGTGCCAGCAGCCCCAGACAGGGGGAAGCTTTCTTT
CASSPRQGEAFF
>TRBJ2-1|.|TRBV11-1|.|14
TGTGCCAGCAGCTTAGGAGTGGCAGGGGATGAGCAGTTCTTC
CASSLGVAGDEQFF
>TRBJ2-4|.|TRBV19|.|16
TGTGCCAGTAGTATAGGGGCAGAACTAGCCAAAAACATTCAGTACTTC
CASSIGAELAKNIQYF
>TRBJ2-5|.|TRBV10-3|TRBD2|14
TGTGCCATCAGTTCCTCGGGGCGGGGGAAGACCCAGTACTTC
CAISSSGRGKTQYF
>TRBJ1-3|.|TRBV7-3|TRBD1|18
TGTGCCAGCAGCCTCCGGGGGGGACAGGGTATGGATGGAAACACCATATATTTT
CASSLRGGQGMDGNTIYF
>TRBJ2-2|.|TRBV7-3|.|15
TGTGCCAGCAGCACACAACAGGGTATAGGCGGGGAGCTGTTTTTT
CASSTQQGIGGELFF
>TRBJ1-1|.|TRBV7-6|.|14
TGTGCCAGCAGCTTAGAACAGGCGAACACTGAAGCTTTCTTT
CASSLEQANTEAFF
>TRBJ2-1|.|TRBV20-1|.|11
TGCAGTGTCGCATCCGGCAATGAGCAGTTCTTC
CSVASGNEQFF
>TRBJ2-1|.|TRBV5-6|.|16
TGTGCCAGCAGCTTGCAGGTGGTCCCCCTCTACAATGAGCAGTTCTTC
CASSLQVVPLYNEQFF
>TRBJ2-5|.|TRBV7-2|TRBD2|14
TGTGCCAGCACCATAGCGGGGAGGGGGGGGGAGCAGTACTTC
CASTIAGRGGEQYF
>TRBJ2-6|.|TRBV2|.|18
TGTGCCAGCAGCTCGACGGCACGCGGGTTTGGGGGGGCCAACGTCCTGACTTTC
CASSSTARGFGGANVLTF
>TRBJ1-4|.|TRBV28|.|14
TGTGCCAGCAGTCCCGGGGGGGCGGACGAAAAACTGTTTTTT
CASSPGGADEKLFF
>TRBJ2-1|.|TRBV7-9|TRBD2|16
TGTGCCAGCAGCTTAGCGAGACTAGCGGGAGACAATGAGCAGTTCTTC
CASSLARLAGDNEQFF
>TRBJ2-1|.|TRBV7-6|TRBD2|16
TGTGCCAGCAGCCCCTGGACTAGCGGGCCCTACAATGAGCAGTTCTTC
CASSPWTSGPYNEQFF
>TRBJ2-7|.|TRBV6-5|.|12
TGTGCCAGCCTGGGGAGCGGTAACGAGCAGTACTTC
CASLGSGNEQYF
>TRBJ2-7|.|TRBV7-6|TRBD2|15
TGTGCCAGCAGCTCCCGGACTAGCGGGAACTACGAGCAGTACTTC
CASSSRTSGNYEQYF
>TRBJ2-7|.|TRBV7-2|.|15
TGTGCCAGCAGCTTAACGATGACAGACTCATACGAGCAGTACTTC
CASSLTMTDSYEQYF